This T cell receptor (beta chain) is from a study of post-analysis software for immune sequencing data. Turning to the study itself: Included among the disease courses, which were recorded for the cohort, were relapsing-remitting, secondary progressive and progressive-relapsing multiple sclerosis. Study-level findings and limits: Batch-matched samples strongly co-clustered by F measure. Controls' normalized Chao1 diversity significantly exceeded that of multiple sclerosis patients. Included in a set of about 5 TRBV segments more frequent in patients than controls were TRBV5-6, TRBV5-1 and TRBV20-1.

V lost 2 bases and J 4 bases, leaving 11 bases between the germline ends. CDR3 length: 14 residues. Germline V gives CDR1 SGHRS, CDR2 YFSETQ. A word on this clonotype: The antigen is undetermined.

TCR beta cDNA libraries included unique molecular identifiers. TCRdb fed the PCR reads into MiXCR, producing one record per CDR3 protein. The sample includes more than 500,000 distinct CDR3 sequences, less than 40% of them seen just once. The clonotype comes from a girl under 18 with multiple sclerosis. The chain uses TRBV5-1 and TRBJ2-3; D possibly matches TRBD1 or TRBD2 (6 bases each). Sequencing was carried out using blood. CDR3: CASSFGGLPDTQYF. Written as DNA, the CDR3 is TGCGCCAGCAGCTTTGGGGGGCTGCCAGATACGCAGTATTTT.